The T cell receptor beta chain under discussion was sequenced for a study of blood T cells in healthy people across ages. Points from the study as a whole: From one million sequenced T cells, diversity estimates were lower bounds.

This clonotype has a count of ten or more. Its antigen is unidentified. The authors ran a second PCR of about 7 to 11 cycles using a sample-barcoded 5' primer and a J-beta primer mix. Per-sample output comprised a minimum of 2.5 million paired-end reads containing CDR3. TCRdb reprocessed the 5' RACE reads with MiXCR, giving one entry per CDR3 protein. Of about 290,000 distinct CDR3 sequences in the sample, less than 30% are singletons; the top ten hold around 30%. The CDR3 length is 13 residues. Trimming left V 4 bases short and J 3 bases short, with 10 bases between. CDR1 and CDR2 (germline): SQVTM, ANQGSEA. Ten milliliters of peripheral blood were drawn from each donor into EDTA-treated tubes.

The origin of this receptor is a woman in her 70s in good health. J is TRBJ2-1 and V is TRBV29-1; no firm D call. The sequenced material came from blood. This CDR3 is CSVGTWVYNEQFF. The CDR3 DNA reads as TGCAGCGTTGGCACGTGGGTCTACAATGAGCAGTTCTTC.